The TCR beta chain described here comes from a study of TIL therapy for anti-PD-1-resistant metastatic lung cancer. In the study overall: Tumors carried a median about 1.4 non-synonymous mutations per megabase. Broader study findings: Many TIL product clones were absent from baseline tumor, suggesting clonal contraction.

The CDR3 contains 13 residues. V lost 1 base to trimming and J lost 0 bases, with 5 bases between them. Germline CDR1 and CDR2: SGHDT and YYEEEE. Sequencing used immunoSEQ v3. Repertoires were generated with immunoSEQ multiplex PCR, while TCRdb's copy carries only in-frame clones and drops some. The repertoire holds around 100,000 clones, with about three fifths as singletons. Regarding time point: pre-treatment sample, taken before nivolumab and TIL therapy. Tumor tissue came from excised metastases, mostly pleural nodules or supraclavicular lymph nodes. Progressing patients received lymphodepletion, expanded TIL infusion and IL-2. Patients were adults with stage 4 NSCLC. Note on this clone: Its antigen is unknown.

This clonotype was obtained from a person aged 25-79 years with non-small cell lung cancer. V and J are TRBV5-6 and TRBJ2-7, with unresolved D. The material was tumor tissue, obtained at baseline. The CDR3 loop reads CASSLYSSYEQYF. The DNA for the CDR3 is TGTGCCAGCAGCTTGTACAGCTCCTACGAGCAGTACTTC.